This T cell receptor beta chain was obtained from a study of cytomegalovirus exposure and HLA in healthy donors. The study's findings and limits: Later genetic work tied a missense DCLRE1C variant to beta-chain V and J trimming. The authors later found most CMV-associated TCR beta chains appeared HLA-restricted. Association with HLA alleles at 0.05 false discovery rate was found for 15,000 to 20,000 TCR beta sequences in a later analysis. Among TCR beta chains, those listed as cytomegalovirus-associated numbered over 150.

PCR employed 60 Vbeta and 13 Jbeta primers. TCRdb keeps only in-frame clones here, not all; method: immunoSEQ multiplex PCR. The sample includes approximately 120,000 clones, around 80% of them seen just once. Notes on this clone: What it recognizes is unknown.

J gave up 8 bases and V 3 bases, and 13 bases lay outside the gene matches. The germline CDR1 and CDR2 sequences are MDHEN and SYDVKM. This CDR3 region has 16 residues. The specimen sequenced was PBMCs. This chain links TRBV28 with TRBJ2-1, with 7 bases lining up with TRBD1. The origin of this receptor is a woman in her fifties or sixties in good health and CMV-seropositive. CDR3 sequence: CASSFVLGGAWDEQFF. CDR3 bases: TGTGCCAGCAGTTTCGTATTAGGGGGCGCCTGGGATGAGCAGTTCTTC.